Each of the 15 T cell receptor beta chains below was sequenced from the same sample in a study of blood T cell repertoires in COVID-19. The method was immunoSEQ multiplex PCR; TCRdb's version includes in-frame clones alone and lacks a portion of them. The sample consists of tens of thousands of clones, 84% of them appearing once. Sequenced material: peripheral blood. The receptor source for this set is a man over 45 with acute or convalescent COVID-19.

This chain connects TRBV5-1 to TRBJ2-2; 8 nucleotides agree with TRBD1. V was pared by 1 base and J by 3 bases, with 2 bases of the junction left unmatched. The CDR3 extends over 15 amino acids. Germline lookup yields CDR1 SGHRS and CDR2 YFSETQ. CDR3 sequence: CASSLYRGDTGELFF. CDR3 DNA: TGCGCCAGCAGCTTGTACAGGGGGGACACCGGGGAGCTGTTTTTT.

The gene calls are TRBV27 and TRBJ2-7; tentatively, D is TRBD2 (5 bases). Germline V lookup: CDR1 MNHEY, CDR2 SMNVEV (reference sequence). V was clipped by 0 bases and J by 3 bases, with 6 bases between them. The CDR3 extends over 13 amino acids. CDR3: CASSLSSGYEQYF. The CDR3 DNA sequence: TGTGCCAGCAGTTTATCGAGCGGCTACGAGCAGTACTTC.

The chain is built from TRBV6-5 and TRBJ1-5; the D gene is possibly TRBD1 (6 bases). The CDR3 loop spans 14 amino acids. V lost 6 bases, J lost 1 base, and 10 bases lay in between. Germline assignment: CDR1 MNHEY and CDR2 SVGAGI. CDR3 region: CASRLGGSNQPQHF. The DNA of the CDR3 is TGTGCCAGCAGGTTAGGGGGAAGCAATCAGCCCCAGCATTTT.

The chain employs TRBV27 and TRBJ2-3; 10 bases line up with TRBD2. CDR1 and CDR2 (germline): MNHEY, SMNVEV (reference sequence). This CDR3 contains 18 residues. Trimming cost V 2 bases and J 4 bases; bases outside gene matches: 12. The CDR3 protein is CASSLPPRSGRASDTQYF. In nucleotides, the CDR3 is TGTGCCAGCAGTTTACCCCCTAGGAGCGGGAGGGCCTCAGATACGCAGTATTTT.

This clone has just one count. The chain links TRBV28 to TRBJ2-1; D may be TRBD2 (6 bases). The V end was cut by 6 bases, the J end by 7 bases, with 19 bases between. Germline assignment: CDR1 MDHEN and CDR2 SYDVKM. The CDR3 is made up of 15 amino acids. The CDR3 spells CASRLGLNSRNEQFF. The CDR3 nucleotides are TGTGCCAGCAGACTAGGACTAAACTCTCGGAATGAGCAGTTCTTC. Full variable domain (rest looked up from reference TRBV28 and TRBJ2-1): DVKVTQSSRYLVKRTGEKVFLECVQDMDHENMFWYRQDPGLGLRLIYFSYDVKMKEKGDIPEGYSVSREKKERFSLILESASTNQTSMYLCASRLGLNSRNEQFFGPGTRLTVL.

V gene TRBV9 combines with J gene TRBJ1-5; tentative D call: TRBD1 (5 bases). Germline V gene data show CDR1 as SGDLS and CDR2 as YYNGEE. The CDR3 spans 14 residues. V dropped 6 bases and J dropped 6 bases, with 16 bases sitting between them. The CDR3 loop is CASNGGVAAQPQHF. CDR3 nucleotide sequence: TGTGCCAGCAACGGGGGGGTAGCAGCTCAGCCCCAGCATTTT.

The rearrangement joins TRBV15 to TRBJ2-7, with a possible D match to TRBD1 (6 bases). V shed 3 bases and J shed 1 base, with 13 bases lying between them. There are 15 residues in the CDR3. CDR1 is LNHNV, CDR2 YYDKDF, per germline (reference sequence). The CDR3 DNA is TGTGCCACCAGCAGGTCCCGGACAGAGTCCTACGAGCAGTACTTC. Translated: CATSRSRTESYEQYF.

Concerning this clone: At one boundary the junction diverges from the germline segment, which might be a read error. The chain is built from TRBV11-2 and TRBJ2-7, with D unclear. This CDR3 contains 11 residues. Germline CDR1 is SGHAT and CDR2 is FQNNGV. CDR3 nucleotide sequence: TGTGCCAGCACCCCCTCCCACGAGCAGTACTTC. This translates into CASTPSHEQYF.

The chain's CDR3 is CASSQVGGAGGSYEQYF. DNA of the CDR3: TGCGCCAGCAGCCAAGTAGGGGGTGCGGGGGGCTCCTACGAGCAGTACTTC. The V and J genes are TRBV4-3 and TRBJ2-7; 8 bases map to TRBD2. The CDR3 runs 17 residues. V was pared by 1 base and J by 0 bases, with 8 bases of the junction left unmatched. CDR1 LGHNA and CDR2 YSLEER come from the germline V gene.

The gene calls are TRBV19 and TRBJ1-2; a weak D match, TRBD1 (6 bases). This CDR3 contains 14 residues. Deletions cut 7 bases from V and 1 base from J, with 13 bases between. Germline V gene data show CDR1 as LNHDA and CDR2 as SQIVND (reference sequence). CDR3 DNA sequence: TGTGCCAGTAATTCAGGACAGTTTAACTATGGCTACACCTTC. Translation: CASNSGQFNYGYTF.

The chain is built from TRBV7-9 and TRBJ1-1, with D unresolved. Trimming cost V 4 bases and J 8 bases, with 17 bases left between them. Germline-derived CDR1 and CDR2 are SEHNR and FQNEAQ (reference sequence). This CDR3 contains 14 residues. The CDR3 here is CASSSDLLAGEAFF. Written as DNA, the CDR3 is TGTGCCAGCAGCTCGGACCTCCTCGCGGGGGAAGCTTTCTTT.

The chain carries TRBV27 and TRBJ2-7; perhaps TRBD2 as D (5 bases). Trimming removed 3 bases from V and 3 bases from J, with 12 bases in between. The germline gives CDR1 MNHEY, CDR2 SMNVEV (reference sequence). CDR3 length equals 14 residues. Here the CDR3 reads CASSFGRRGYEQYF. In DNA form, the CDR3 reads TGTGCCAGCAGTTTCGGTCGCCGGGGCTACGAGCAGTACTTC.

The chain couples TRBV10-3 to TRBJ1-5; D uncertain. The ends were cut back, 4 bases at V and 2 bases at J, with 12 bases in the middle. CDR1 is ENHRY, CDR2 SYGVKD, per germline. The CDR3 has 15 residues. CDR3 in DNA: TGTGCCATCAGTGCCGATACTCGGGGCAATCAGCCCCAGCATTTT. Translating it yields CAISADTRGNQPQHF.

This chain joins TRBV4-1 and TRBJ2-7, with 9 positions matching TRBD1. The J segment lost 6 bases and the V segment lost 4 bases, leaving 7 bases of the junction unmatched. CDR3 length: 14 residues. The germline gives CDR1 MGHRA, CDR2 YSYEKL. The CDR3 protein is CASSRRDRASEQYF. Here the CDR3 DNA reads TGCGCCAGCAGCCGACGGGACAGGGCTTCCGAGCAGTACTTC.

This clone was detected only once. V usage is TRBV24-1 and J usage is TRBJ1-2; 8 bases fit TRBD1. The CDR3 totals 15 residues. The junction had 11 bases not matched to a gene; V was cut back by 4 bases and J by 8 bases. The germline V gene has CDR1 KGHDR and CDR2 SFDVKD. The chain's CDR3 is CATSDRQTGGVGYTF. CDR3 DNA: TGTGCCACCAGTGACCGCCAAACAGGGGGAGTAGGCTACACCTTC.